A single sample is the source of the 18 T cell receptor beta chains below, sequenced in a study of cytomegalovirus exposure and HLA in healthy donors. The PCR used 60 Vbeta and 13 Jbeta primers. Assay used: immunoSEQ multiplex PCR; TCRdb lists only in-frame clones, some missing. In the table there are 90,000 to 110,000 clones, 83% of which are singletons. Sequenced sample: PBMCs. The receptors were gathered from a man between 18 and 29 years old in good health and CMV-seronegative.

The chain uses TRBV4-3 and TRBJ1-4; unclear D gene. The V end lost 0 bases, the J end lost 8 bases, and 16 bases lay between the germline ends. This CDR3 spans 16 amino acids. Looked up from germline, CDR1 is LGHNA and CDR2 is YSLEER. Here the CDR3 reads CASSQDGEGDVEKLFF. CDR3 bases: TGCGCCAGCAGCCAAGATGGAGAGGGAGATGTCGAAAAACTGTTTTTT.

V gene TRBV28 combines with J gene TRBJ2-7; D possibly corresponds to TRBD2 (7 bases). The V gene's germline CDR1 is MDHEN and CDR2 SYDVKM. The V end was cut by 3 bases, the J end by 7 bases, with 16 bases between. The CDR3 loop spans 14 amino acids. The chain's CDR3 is CASSFGGTTGEQYF. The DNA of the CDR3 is TGTGCCAGCAGTTTCGGGGGGACAACGGGAGAGCAGTACTTC. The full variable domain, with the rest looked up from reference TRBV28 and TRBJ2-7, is DVKVTQSSRYLVKRTGEKVFLECVQDMDHENMFWYRQDPGLGLRLIYFSYDVKMKEKGDIPEGYSVSREKKERFSLILESASTNQTSMYLCASSFGGTTGEQYFGPGTRLTVT.

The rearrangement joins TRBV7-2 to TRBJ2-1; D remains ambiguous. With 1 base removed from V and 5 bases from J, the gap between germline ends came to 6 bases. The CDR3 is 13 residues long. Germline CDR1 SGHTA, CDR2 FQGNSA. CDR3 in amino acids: CASSLGRNNEQFF. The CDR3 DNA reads TGTGCCAGCAGCTTAGGCAGGAACAATGAGCAGTTCTTC.

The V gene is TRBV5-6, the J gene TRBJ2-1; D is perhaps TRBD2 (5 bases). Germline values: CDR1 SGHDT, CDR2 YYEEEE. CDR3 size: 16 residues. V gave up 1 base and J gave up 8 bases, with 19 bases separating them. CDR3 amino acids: CASSLSFGLALDEQFF. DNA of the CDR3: TGTGCCAGCAGCTTGTCTTTTGGTCTAGCTCTCGATGAGCAGTTCTTC. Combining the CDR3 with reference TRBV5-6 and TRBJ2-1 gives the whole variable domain DAGVTQSPTHLIKTRGQQVTLRCSPKSGHDTVSWYQQALGQGPQFIFQYYEEEERQRGNFPDRFSGHQFPNYSSELNVNALLLGDSALYLCASSLSFGLALDEQFFGPGTRLTVL.

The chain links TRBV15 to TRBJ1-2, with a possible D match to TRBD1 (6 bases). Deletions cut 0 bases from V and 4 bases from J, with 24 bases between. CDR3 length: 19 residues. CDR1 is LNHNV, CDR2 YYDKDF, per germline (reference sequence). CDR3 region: CATSRDRVIWGGAGYGYTF. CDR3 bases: TGTGCCACCAGCAGAGATCGGGTGATATGGGGGGGCGCGGGCTATGGCTACACCTTC.

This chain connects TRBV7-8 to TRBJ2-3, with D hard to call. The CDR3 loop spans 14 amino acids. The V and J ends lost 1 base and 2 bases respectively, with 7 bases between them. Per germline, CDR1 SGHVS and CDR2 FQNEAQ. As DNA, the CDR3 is TGTGCCAGCAGCTTAGTCTTAATCACAGATACGCAGTATTTT. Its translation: CASSLVLITDTQYF.

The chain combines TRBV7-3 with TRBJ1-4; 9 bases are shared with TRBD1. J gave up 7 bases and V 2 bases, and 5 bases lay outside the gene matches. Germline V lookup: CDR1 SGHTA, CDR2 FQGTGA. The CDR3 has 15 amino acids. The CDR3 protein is CASSLSGTGTEKLFF. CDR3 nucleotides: TGTGCCAGCAGCTTATCCGGGACAGGGACTGAAAAACTGTTTTTT.

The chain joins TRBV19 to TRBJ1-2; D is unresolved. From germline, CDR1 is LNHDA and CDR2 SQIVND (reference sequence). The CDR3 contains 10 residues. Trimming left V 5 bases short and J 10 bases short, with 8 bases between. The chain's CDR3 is CASSSVFYTF. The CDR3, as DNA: TGTGCCAGTAGTTCTGTGTTCTACACCTTC.

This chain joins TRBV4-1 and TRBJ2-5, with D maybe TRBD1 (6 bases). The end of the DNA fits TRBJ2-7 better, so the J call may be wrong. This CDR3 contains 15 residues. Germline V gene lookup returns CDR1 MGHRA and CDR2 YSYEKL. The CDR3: CASSQGGGPSYEQYF. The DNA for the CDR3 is TGCGCCAGCAGCCAAGGTGGGGGCCCATCCTACGAGCAGTACTTC.

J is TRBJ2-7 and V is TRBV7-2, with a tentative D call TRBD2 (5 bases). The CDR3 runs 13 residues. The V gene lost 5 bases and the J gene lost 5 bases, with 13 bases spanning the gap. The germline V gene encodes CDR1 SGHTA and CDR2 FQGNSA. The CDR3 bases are TGTGCCAGCAGCCCGGCCGGGCGGGACGAGCAGTACTTC. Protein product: CASSPAGRDEQYF.

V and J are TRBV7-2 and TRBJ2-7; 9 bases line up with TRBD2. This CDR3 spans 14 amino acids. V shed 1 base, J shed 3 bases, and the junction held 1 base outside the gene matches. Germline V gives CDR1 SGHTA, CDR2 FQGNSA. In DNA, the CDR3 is TGTGCCAGCAGCTTAGAAGCGGGGGGCTACGAGCAGTACTTC. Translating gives CASSLEAGGYEQYF. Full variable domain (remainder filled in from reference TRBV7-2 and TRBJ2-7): GAGVSQSPSNKVTEKGKDVELRCDPISGHTALYWYRQSLGQGLEFLIYFQGNSAPDKSGLPSDRFSAERTGGSVSTLTIQRTQQEDSAVYLCASSLEAGGYEQYFGPGTRLTVT.

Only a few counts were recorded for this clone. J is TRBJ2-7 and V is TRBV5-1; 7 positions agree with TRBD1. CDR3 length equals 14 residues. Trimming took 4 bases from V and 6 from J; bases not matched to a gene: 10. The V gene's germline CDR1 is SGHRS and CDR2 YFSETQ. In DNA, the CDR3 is TGCGCCAGCAGCGATACAGGGGCCCTTGGCGAGCAGTACTTC. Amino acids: CASSDTGALGEQYF.

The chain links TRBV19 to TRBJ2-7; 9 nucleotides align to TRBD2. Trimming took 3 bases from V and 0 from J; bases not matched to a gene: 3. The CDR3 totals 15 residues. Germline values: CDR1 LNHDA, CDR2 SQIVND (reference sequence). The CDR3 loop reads CASSMGGRDSYEQYF. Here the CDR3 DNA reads TGTGCCAGTAGTATGGGCGGGAGGGACTCCTACGAGCAGTACTTC.

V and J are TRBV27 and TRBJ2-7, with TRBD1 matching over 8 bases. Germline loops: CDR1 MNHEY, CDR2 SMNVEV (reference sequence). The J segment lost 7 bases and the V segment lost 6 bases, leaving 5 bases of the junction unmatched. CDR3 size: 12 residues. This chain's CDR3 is CASSPTGVEQYF. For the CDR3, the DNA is TGTGCCAGCAGCCCGACAGGGGTAGAGCAGTACTTC.

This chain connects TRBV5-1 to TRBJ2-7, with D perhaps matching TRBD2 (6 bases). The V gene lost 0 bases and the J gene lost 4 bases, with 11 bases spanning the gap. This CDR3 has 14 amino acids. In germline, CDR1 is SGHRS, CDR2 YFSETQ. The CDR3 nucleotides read TGCGCCAGCAGCTTGGAGGAGGGGAGGTACGAGCAGTACTTC. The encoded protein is CASSLEEGRYEQYF. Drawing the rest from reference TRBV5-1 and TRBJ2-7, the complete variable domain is KAGVTQTPRYLIKTRGQQVTLSCSPISGHRSVSWYQQTPGQGLQFLFEYFSETQRNKGNFPGRFSGRQFSNSRSEMNVSTLELGDSALYLCASSLEEGRYEQYFGPGTRLTVT.

CDR3 sequence reads: CASSQDRRRTNYGYTF. The CDR3 nucleotides are TGTGCCAGCAGCCAAGACCGGCGGAGAACTAACTATGGCTACACCTTC. The chain links TRBV14 to TRBJ1-2; D is undetermined. Germline CDR1 SGHDN, CDR2 FVKESK. Trimming took off 0 bases at V and 0 bases at J, with 11 bases between the two ends. The CDR3 is 16 residues long.

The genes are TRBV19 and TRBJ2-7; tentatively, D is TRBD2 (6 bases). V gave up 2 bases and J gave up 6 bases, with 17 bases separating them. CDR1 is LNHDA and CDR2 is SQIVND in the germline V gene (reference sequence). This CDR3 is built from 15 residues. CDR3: CASSISSGLLSEQYF. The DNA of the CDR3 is TGTGCCAGTAGTATATCCTCGGGACTGCTCTCCGAGCAGTACTTC.

CDR3 sequence reads: CASSQGLAGVPKRDTQYF. CDR3 in DNA: TGTGCCAGCAGCCAGGGACTAGCGGGAGTTCCAAAGAGAGATACGCAGTATTTT. The J gene is TRBJ2-3, the V gene TRBV5-6, with 14 bases fitting TRBD2. The CDR3 consists of 18 residues. V was pared by 4 bases and J by 5 bases, with 12 bases of the junction left unmatched. Germline CDR1 reads SGHDT; CDR2 reads YYEEEE.